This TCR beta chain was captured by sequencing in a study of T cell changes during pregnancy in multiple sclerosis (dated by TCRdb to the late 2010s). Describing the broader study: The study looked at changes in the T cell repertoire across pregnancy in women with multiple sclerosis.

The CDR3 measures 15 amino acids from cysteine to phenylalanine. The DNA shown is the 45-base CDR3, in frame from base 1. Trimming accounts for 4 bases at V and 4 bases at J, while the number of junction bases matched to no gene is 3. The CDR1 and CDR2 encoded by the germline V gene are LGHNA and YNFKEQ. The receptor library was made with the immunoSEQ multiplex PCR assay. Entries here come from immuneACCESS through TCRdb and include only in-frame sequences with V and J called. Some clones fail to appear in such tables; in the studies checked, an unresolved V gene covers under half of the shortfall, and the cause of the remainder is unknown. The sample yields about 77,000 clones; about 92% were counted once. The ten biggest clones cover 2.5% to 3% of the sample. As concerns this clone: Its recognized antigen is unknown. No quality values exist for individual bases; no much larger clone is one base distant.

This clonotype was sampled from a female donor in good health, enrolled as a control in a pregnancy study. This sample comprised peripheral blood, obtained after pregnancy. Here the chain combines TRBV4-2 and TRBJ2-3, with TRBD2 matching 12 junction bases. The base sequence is TGTGCCAGCAGCCCGCTAGCGGGAGGGGCAGATACGCAGTATTTT. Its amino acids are CASSPLAGGADTQYF.